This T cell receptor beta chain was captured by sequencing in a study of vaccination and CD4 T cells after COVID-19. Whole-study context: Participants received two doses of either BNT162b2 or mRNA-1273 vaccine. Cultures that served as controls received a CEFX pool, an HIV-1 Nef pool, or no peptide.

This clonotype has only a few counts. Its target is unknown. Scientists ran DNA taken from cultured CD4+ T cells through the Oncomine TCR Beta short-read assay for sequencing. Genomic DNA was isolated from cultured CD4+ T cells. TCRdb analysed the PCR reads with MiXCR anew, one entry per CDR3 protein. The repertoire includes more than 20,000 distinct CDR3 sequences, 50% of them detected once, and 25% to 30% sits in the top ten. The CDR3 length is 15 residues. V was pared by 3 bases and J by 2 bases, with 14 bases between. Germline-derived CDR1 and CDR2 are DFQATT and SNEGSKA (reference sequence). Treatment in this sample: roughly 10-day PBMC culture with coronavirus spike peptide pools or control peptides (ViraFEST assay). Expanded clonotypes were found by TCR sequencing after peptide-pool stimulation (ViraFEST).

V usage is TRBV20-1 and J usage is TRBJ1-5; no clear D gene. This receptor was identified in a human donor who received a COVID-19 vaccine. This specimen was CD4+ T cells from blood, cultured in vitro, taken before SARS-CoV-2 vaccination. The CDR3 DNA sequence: TGCAGTGCTAGCATCCAACATGATGGCAATCAGCCCCAGCATTTT. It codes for CSASIQHDGNQPQHF.